Detailed here is one T cell receptor (beta chain). This sample was included in a study of blood T cell repertoires in COVID-19. V lost 5 bases, J lost 9 bases, and 11 bases lay in between. The CDR3 extends over 12 amino acids. The germline V gene has CDR1 LNHDA and CDR2 SQIVND (reference sequence). The method was immunoSEQ multiplex PCR; TCRdb's version includes in-frame clones alone and lacks a portion of them. The sample contains 110,000 or so clones, roughly 79% of which appear only once. This receptor was identified in a woman in her 70s with acute or convalescent COVID-19. Sequencing was carried out using peripheral blood. The rearrangement uses TRBV19 and TRBJ2-1, with D possibly being TRBD2 (5 bases). The CDR3 DNA sequence: TGTGCCAGTAGTTGGCTAGCCGGTGAGCAGTTCTTC. Translated, it gives CASSWLAGEQFF.